This entry lists 21 T cell receptor beta chains sequenced from one sample in a study of T-cell memory formation after mild COVID-19. TCRdb recomputed calls from the 5' RACE reads with MiXCR, one row per CDR3 protein. Here the sample spans roughly 550,000 distinct CDR3 sequences, about a fifth being singletons. What was sequenced was PBMCs or a T cell subset sorted from them (not recorded which). These receptors were collected from an adult woman who had mild COVID-19 (a few samples of this study predate the infection). Cell type and time point are not known.

The V gene is TRBV30, the J gene TRBJ1-1; D not certain. The V end lost 1 base, the J end lost 3 bases, and 9 bases lay between the germline ends. Germline V gene sequence: CDR1 GTSNPN, CDR2 SVGIG (reference sequence). This CDR3 spans 13 amino acids. The CDR3 coding sequence is TGTGCCTGGAGTGGACAATGGCACACTGAAGCTTTCTTT. It specifies CAWSGQWHTEAFF.

This chain joins TRBV4-2 and TRBJ2-7, with 10 bases aligning to TRBD2. Unmatched junction bases numbered 7, after V lost 0 bases and J lost 5 bases. The CDR3 length is 16 residues. Germline CDR1 LGHNA, CDR2 YNFKEQ. CDR3 coding DNA: TGTGCCAGCAGCCAAGATTGGAGCGGGAGGGCCCACGAGCAGTACTTC. Amino acid sequence: CASSQDWSGRAHEQYF.

At least ten counts were recorded for this clonotype. The V call is TRBV12-3 or TRBV12-4, the J call TRBJ2-2; D not certain. The V and J ends lost 4 bases and 2 bases respectively, with 11 bases between them. The CDR3 runs 15 residues. This CDR3 is CASSSTDINTGELFF. The CDR3 DNA is TGTGCCAGCAGTTCGACCGATATAAACACCGGGGAGCTGTTTTTT.

This clonotype appeared a few times. The DNA of the CDR3 is TGTGCCACCCGGGATCCGAATCAGCCCCAGCATTTT. As protein: CATRDPNQPQHF. The V gene is TRBV19, the J gene TRBJ1-5, with unresolved D. Trimming pared 10 bases from V and 4 bases from J, leaving 11 bases between. This CDR3 is built from 12 residues. Germline loops: CDR1 LNHDA, CDR2 SQIVND (reference sequence).

The chain couples TRBV5-1 to TRBJ1-3; D gene uncertain. The CDR3 is made up of 16 amino acids. Per germline, CDR1 SGHRS and CDR2 YFSETQ. Trimming stripped 2 bases from V and 0 bases from J, with 12 bases between. CDR3 bases: TGCGCCAGCAGCTTAGTTGACGGACGCTCTGGAAACACCATATATTTT. Its translation: CASSLVDGRSGNTIYF. Full variable domain (outside the CDR3, taken from reference TRBV5-1 and TRBJ1-3): KAGVTQTPRYLIKTRGQQVTLSCSPISGHRSVSWYQQTPGQGLQFLFEYFSETQRNKGNFPGRFSGRQFSNSRSEMNVSTLELGDSALYLCASSLVDGRSGNTIYFGEGSWLTVV.

This clonotype was observed at least ten times. The chain employs TRBV5-1 and TRBJ2-7, with D hard to call. The germline V and J ends were trimmed by 3 bases and 0 bases, with 7 bases remaining between them. There are 13 residues in the CDR3. The germline V gene encodes CDR1 SGHRS and CDR2 YFSETQ. CDR3 DNA sequence: TGCGCCAGCAGCTCCTACAGCTCCTACGAGCAGTACTTC. The encoded protein is CASSSYSSYEQYF.

The V call is TRBV10-3, the J call TRBJ2-3, with 12 bases lining up with TRBD2. The ends lost 1 base at V and 5 bases at J; junction bases unmatched: 1. The CDR3 runs to 15 residues. CDR1 is ENHRY, CDR2 SYGVKD, per germline. The CDR3 nucleotides read TGTGCCATCAGTGAGTTGGGACTAGCGGGAGATACGCAGTATTTT. It encodes CAISELGLAGDTQYF.

This clonotype occurred a few times. The rearrangement links TRBV6-5 to TRBJ1-2, with D possibly TRBD1 on 5 matching bases. CDR3 length: 15 amino acids. Germline loops: CDR1 MNHEY, CDR2 SVGAGI. Trimming removed 2 bases from V and 8 bases from J, with 18 bases in between. The CDR3 region is CASSYALGRSRGYTF. The DNA of the CDR3 is TGTGCCAGCAGTTACGCCTTGGGACGGTCCAGGGGCTACACCTTC.

This chain links TRBV5-1 with TRBJ2-7; 11 bases fit TRBD2. This CDR3 comprises 15 residues. V was pared by 4 bases and J by 3 bases, with 6 bases of the junction left unmatched. CDR1 is SGHRS and CDR2 is YFSETQ in the germline V gene. Here the CDR3 reads CASSERLAGSYEQYF. For the CDR3, the DNA is TGCGCCAGCAGCGAAAGACTAGCGGGGAGCTACGAGCAGTACTTC.

This clonotype showed up just a few times. This rearrangement joins TRBV7-3 to TRBJ1-6; TRBD1 matches at 7 bases. CDR1 and CDR2 from the germline V gene are SGHTA and FQGTGA. The trim removed 5 bases at V and 8 bases at J, leaving 12 bases unmatched. The CDR3 is 16 amino acids. The CDR3 DNA reads TGTGCCAGCAGCCCCTTGGGACAGTTCCTTTATTCACCCCTCCACTTT. It encodes CASSPLGQFLYSPLHF.

This clonotype was picked up a small number of times. The J gene is TRBJ2-1, the V gene TRBV4-1, with D possibly TRBD2 on 6 matching bases. With 6 bases removed from V and 4 bases from J, the gap between germline ends came to 16 bases. The germline V gene has CDR1 MGHRA and CDR2 YSYEKL. This CDR3 is 15 amino acids long. The CDR3 region is CASSLSGFAYNEQFF. CDR3 in DNA: TGCGCCAGCAGTCTTAGCGGCTTCGCATACAATGAGCAGTTCTTC.

The J gene is TRBJ2-6, the V gene TRBV6-2 or TRBV6-3; 11 bases are a match to TRBD1. Germline CDR1 reads MNHEY; CDR2 reads SVGEGT. CDR3 length: 15 amino acids. The junction had 2 bases not matched to a gene; V was cut back by 9 bases and J by 1 base. The chain's CDR3 is CASGQGASGANVLTF. The CDR3 bases are TGTGCCAGTGGACAGGGGGCGTCTGGGGCCAACGTCCTGACTTTC.

The chain recombines TRBV3-1 with TRBJ2-7; TRBD2 agrees at 12 bases. With 3 bases clipped from V and 3 bases from J, the junction kept 3 bases outside the gene matches. The CDR3 length is 15 residues. Germline V gives CDR1 LGHDT, CDR2 YNNKEL (reference sequence). The CDR3 region has the DNA TGTGCCAGCAGCCAGCTAGCGGGGGGGATCTACGAGCAGTACTTC. It is translated as CASSQLAGGIYEQYF.

The sample holds a few counts of this clonotype. V is TRBV7-9 and J is TRBJ2-1; D might be TRBD2 (6 bases). The CDR3 covers 14 residues. The V end lost 5 bases, the J end lost 4 bases, and 12 bases lay between the germline ends. CDR1 is SEHNR and CDR2 is FQNEAQ in the germline V gene (reference sequence). CDR3 nucleotides: TGTGCCAGCAGCCACGGGAGTTCTTACAATGAGCAGTTCTTC. Protein product: CASSHGSSYNEQFF.

This clonotype was observed a handful of times. The chain is built from TRBV6-2 or TRBV6-3 and TRBJ1-1, with D uncertain. Germline V gene data show CDR1 as MNHEY and CDR2 as SVGEGT. There are 13 residues in the CDR3. Trimming cost V 6 bases and J 7 bases, with 15 bases left between them. The CDR3, as DNA: TGTGCCAGCAGCTTTGTGGGCCCAAGTGAAGCTTTCTTT. Translated, it gives CASSFVGPSEAFF.

The rearrangement joins TRBV7-9 to TRBJ1-1, with a weak D call TRBD1 (5 bases). The CDR3 length is 15 residues. V was cut by 5 bases and J by 2 bases, with 15 bases left in between. Germline loops: CDR1 SEHNR, CDR2 FQNEAQ (reference sequence). CDR3 DNA sequence: TGTGCCAGCAGCCGGCGAGTGGGGGTTAACACTGAAGCTTTCTTT. Translated, it gives CASSRRVGVNTEAFF.

This chain joins TRBV7-9 and TRBJ2-7; unclear D gene. The CDR3 consists of 15 residues. V was pared by 4 bases and J by 0 bases, with 13 bases between. The germline V gene has CDR1 SEHNR and CDR2 FQNEAQ (reference sequence). The CDR3, as DNA: TGTGCCAGCAGCTCCCCGAGACAACGCTCCTACGAGCAGTACTTC. As protein: CASSSPRQRSYEQYF.

The V gene is TRBV21-1, the J gene TRBJ2-7; the table names TRBD1, a call not compared with the DNA. TRBV21-1 is given as a pseudogene. CDR3 length equals 18 residues. CDR3 sequence: CASSTSPSSGQDSYEQYF. In DNA, the CDR3 is TGTGCCAGCAGCACCTCCCCCTCCTCGGGACAGGACTCCTACGAGCAGTACTTC.

This clonotype was observed a few times. This chain joins TRBV2 and TRBJ1-5; 7 bases map to TRBD1. The V and J ends lost 6 bases and 0 bases, in that order; junction bases with no gene match: 5. The CDR3 covers 15 residues. In germline, CDR1 is SNHLY, CDR2 FYNNEI. The CDR3 sequence is CASREGASSNQPQHF. CDR3 DNA sequence: TGTGCCAGCAGGGAGGGGGCGTCTAGCAATCAGCCCCAGCATTTT.

The chain carries TRBV29-1 and TRBJ1-1; D is perhaps TRBD1 (5 bases). The CDR3 length is 13 residues. Looked up from germline, CDR1 is SQVTM and CDR2 is ANQGSEA. V was cut by 6 bases and J by 2 bases, with 13 bases left in between. As DNA, the CDR3 is TGCAGCGTCCACGGGACCACTAACACTGAAGCTTTCTTT. Encoded protein: CSVHGTTNTEAFF.

This clonotype was detected only a few times. The rearrangement joins TRBV12-3 or TRBV12-4 to TRBJ2-2; D possibly corresponds to TRBD1 (6 bases). The germline V and J ends were trimmed by 4 bases and 5 bases, with 17 bases remaining between them. The CDR3 contains 16 residues. CDR3 sequence reads: CASSSPRGVETGELFF. CDR3 DNA sequence: TGTGCCAGCAGTTCACCCAGGGGTGTAGAAACCGGGGAGCTGTTTTTT.